The 30 T cell receptor beta chains below were found in one sample sequenced in a study of T-cell memory formation after mild COVID-19 (dated by TCRdb to 2020 to 2022). The library was generated by 5' RACE. TCRdb names Illumina NovaSeq 6000 as the instrument used. TCRdb took the public reads, trimmed them with fastp at Q25, ran MiXCR for clone calling and kept in-frame beta chains. Each CDR3 protein appears once, grouped with its most common genes and DNA. The table for this sample lists around 83,000 distinct CDR3 sequences; 20% to 25% of them were counted only once. The ten top clones hold roughly 39% of the sample. What was sequenced was PBMCs or a T cell subset sorted from them (not recorded which). Receptors were obtained from a man between 18 and 29 years old who had mild COVID-19 (a few samples of this study predate the infection). The sample titles of this study are shuffled in the database, so cell type and time point are left out; the donor was told from shared clones.

V is TRBV20-1 and J is TRBJ2-7; possibly TRBD1 or TRBD2 for D (5 bases each). CDR3 length equals 14 residues. V lost 5 bases and J lost 3, with 17 bases in between. Germline V gives CDR1 DFQATT, CDR2 SNEGSKA (reference sequence). The CDR3, as DNA: TGCAGTGCTTTTCCCCGGGACCGCTACTACGAGCAGTACTTC. It codes for CSAFPRDRYYEQYF.

There are a few counts of this clonotype. The J gene is TRBJ2-7, the V gene TRBV11-2; TRBD1 aligns across 7 bases. CDR1 and CDR2 (germline): SGHAT, FQNNGV. This CDR3 spans 16 amino acids. J gave up 5 bases and V 5 bases, and 15 bases lay outside the gene matches. CDR3 DNA sequence: TGTGCCAGCAGCGCCCGGACAGGTCTACCCTATGACGAGCAGTACTTC. It encodes CASSARTGLPYDEQYF.

This clonotype was observed a handful of times. This sequence joins TRBV5-1 and TRBJ2-3, with D perhaps matching TRBD1 or TRBD2 (5 bases each). The germline CDR1 and CDR2 sequences are SGHRS and YFSETQ. The CDR3 length is 15 residues. Trimming stripped 4 bases from V and 2 bases from J, with 14 bases between. The CDR3 region has the DNA TGCGCCAGCAGCGTCCGGGGCCCCCCCACAGATACGCAGTATTTT. This sequence encodes CASSVRGPPTDTQYF.

This clonotype was detected a few times. V and J are TRBV4-3 and TRBJ2-5, with a tentative D call TRBD1 (6 bases). Between the trimmed V and J ends, which lost 0 bases and 8 bases, there was a span of 13 bases. Germline V lookup: CDR1 LGHNA, CDR2 YSLEER. CDR3 length equals 14 residues. The chain's CDR3 is CASSQDRGSGTQYF. CDR3 bases: TGCGCCAGCAGCCAAGACAGGGGTTCAGGAACCCAGTACTTC.

The chain employs TRBV12-3 or TRBV12-4 and TRBJ2-5; D may be TRBD1 (5 bases). The CDR3 loop spans 14 amino acids. Between the trimmed V and J ends, which lost 1 base and 5 bases, there was a span of 11 bases. The CDR3 bases are TGTGCCAGCAGTTTAGGGCTAGGGGCCGAGACCCAGTACTTC. Protein: CASSLGLGAETQYF.

V and J are TRBV5-1 and TRBJ1-2, with D possibly being TRBD1 (6 bases). The CDR3 covers 12 residues. V lost 1 base and J 8 bases, leaving 9 bases between the germline ends. CDR1 and CDR2 from the germline V gene are SGHRS and YFSETQ. CDR3 nucleotides: TGCGCCAGCAGCTTGACAGGGACCGGCTACACCTTC. Translated: CASSLTGTGYTF.

This clonotype has only a few counts. The genes are TRBV29-1 and TRBJ1-1; D is ambiguous. Between the trimmed V and J ends, which lost 6 bases and 0 bases, there was a span of 14 bases. The germline CDR1 and CDR2 sequences are SQVTM and ANQGSEA. This CDR3 is 14 amino acids long. This chain's CDR3 is CSVLLAEMNTEAFF. The CDR3 DNA reads as TGCAGCGTGTTGCTCGCTGAAATGAACACTGAAGCTTTCTTT. The entire variable domain, with the rest obtained from reference TRBV29-1 and TRBJ1-1, is as follows: SAVISQKPSRDICQRGTSLTIQCQVDSQVTMMFWYRQQPGQSLTLIATANQGSEATYESGFVIDKFPISRPNLTFSTLTVSNMSPEDSSIYLCSVLLAEMNTEAFFGQGTRLTVV.

This clonotype was detected only a few times. The CDR3 coding sequence is TGCGCCAGCAGCAGCCCGGGGACCGACTATGGCTACACCTTC. Its protein is CASSSPGTDYGYTF. V is TRBV5-1 and J is TRBJ1-2; D perhaps matches TRBD1 (5 bases). This CDR3 is built from 14 residues. Germline values: CDR1 SGHRS, CDR2 YFSETQ. V was pared by 4 bases and J by 3 bases, with 13 bases between. The whole variable domain, filled in from reference TRBV5-1 and TRBJ1-2, reads KAGVTQTPRYLIKTRGQQVTLSCSPISGHRSVSWYQQTPGQGLQFLFEYFSETQRNKGNFPGRFSGRQFSNSRSEMNVSTLELGDSALYLCASSSPGTDYGYTFGSGTRLTVV.

V is TRBV7-9 and J is TRBJ1-1; D is unclear. The CDR3 length is 11 residues. The V end was cut by 3 bases, the J end by 7 bases, with 6 bases between. Germline loops: CDR1 SEHNR, CDR2 FQNEAQ (reference sequence). CDR3 sequence (DNA): TGTGCCAGCAGCTTGAGTGGTGAAGCTTTCTTT. Residues: CASSLSGEAFF.

The rearrangement links TRBV4-3 to TRBJ1-4; the D gene is possibly TRBD1 (5 bases). Trimming cost V 1 base and J 5 bases, with 8 bases left between them. The CDR3 is 14 amino acids. Per the germline V gene, CDR1 is LGHNA and CDR2 is YSLEER. The CDR3 coding sequence is TGCGCCAGCAGCCAAGGACAGCCGAATGAAAAACTGTTTTTT. This encodes CASSQGQPNEKLFF.

This clonotype occurred a few times. The chain carries TRBV5-5 and TRBJ2-2; D ambiguous. V was cut by 0 bases and J by 2 bases, with 11 bases left in between. CDR3 length: 16 amino acids. CDR1 is SGHKS and CDR2 is YYEKEE in the germline V gene (reference sequence). CDR3 DNA: TGTGCCAGCAGCTTGGAGGACCCGACAAACACCGGGGAGCTGTTTTTT. Its protein is CASSLEDPTNTGELFF.

This clonotype has just a few counts. The V call is TRBV4-2, the J call TRBJ2-2; D gene ambiguous. CDR1 LGHNA and CDR2 YNFKEQ come from the germline V gene. The CDR3 has 16 residues. V was cut by 0 bases and J by 1 base, with 9 bases left in between. This CDR3 reads CASSQDRRGNTGELFF. The CDR3 nucleotides read TGTGCCAGCAGCCAAGATCGTCGCGGGAACACCGGGGAGCTGTTTTTT.

The chain carries TRBV7-3 and TRBJ2-1, with no clear D. Germline CDR1 SGHTA, CDR2 FQGTGA. Deletions cut 6 bases from V and 7 bases from J, with 19 bases between. The CDR3 runs to 15 residues. This CDR3 reads CASRFGGAAANEQFF. The DNA of the CDR3 is TGTGCCAGCAGGTTCGGCGGCGCCGCGGCGAATGAGCAGTTCTTC.

The J gene is TRBJ2-1, the V gene TRBV6-5; TRBD1 might be the D (5 bases). Trimming removed 6 bases from V and 8 bases from J, with 14 bases in between. The CDR3 consists of 13 residues. Germline-derived CDR1 and CDR2 are MNHEY and SVGAGI. In DNA form, the CDR3 reads TGTGCCAGCAGCCCCCAGGGTAGCCATGAGCAGTTCTTC. This encodes CASSPQGSHEQFF.

This clonotype was counted a few times. This sequence joins TRBV29-1 and TRBJ1-4; no definite D call. With 5 bases removed from V and 5 bases from J, the gap between germline ends came to 12 bases. The germline V gene encodes CDR1 SQVTM and CDR2 ANQGSEA. The CDR3 has 13 amino acids. As DNA, the CDR3 is TGCAGCGTTATGTTGTGGGGAAATGAAAAACTGTTTTTT. Protein sequence: CSVMLWGNEKLFF. Using reference TRBV29-1 and TRBJ1-4 for the parts outside the CDR3, the full variable domain is SAVISQKPSRDICQRGTSLTIQCQVDSQVTMMFWYRQQPGQSLTLIATANQGSEATYESGFVIDKFPISRPNLTFSTLTVSNMSPEDSSIYLCSVMLWGNEKLFFGSGTQLSVL.

The chain employs TRBV12-3 or TRBV12-4 and TRBJ1-1; weak D call: TRBD1 (5 bases). The CDR3 has 13 amino acids. V gave up 3 bases and J gave up 7 bases, with 12 bases separating them. The CDR3 coding sequence is TGTGCCAGCAGTTTTATAGGGGTGGGTGAAGCTTTCTTT. Its translation is CASSFIGVGEAFF.

The count of this clonotype is one. The rearrangement links TRBV3-1 to TRBJ1-1; TRBD1 might be the D (5 bases). The V and J ends lost 6 bases and 2 bases respectively, with 13 bases between them. CDR3 length: 14 amino acids. Germline lookup yields CDR1 LGHDT and CDR2 YNNKEL (reference sequence). This chain's CDR3 is CASRGVSFNTEAFF. As DNA, the CDR3 is TGTGCCAGCAGAGGGGTAAGTTTCAACACTGAAGCTTTCTTT.

This clonotype was seen only once. The chain joins TRBV4-1 to TRBJ2-7, with TRBD1 as a possible D gene (6 bases). This CDR3 is 14 amino acids long. The V end lost 4 bases, the J end lost 6 bases, and 16 bases lay between the germline ends. CDR1 is MGHRA, CDR2 YSYEKL, per germline. CDR3 DNA sequence: TGCGCCAGCAGCCCCCAGGGGATTTCGGGCGAGCAGTACTTC. Protein product: CASSPQGISGEQYF.

This clonotype has more than one count but fewer than ten. V is TRBV6-2 or TRBV6-3 and J is TRBJ2-7; 11 bases map to TRBD1. This CDR3 spans 17 amino acids. V was clipped by 2 bases and J by 2 bases; unmatched bases: 8. Germline CDR1 is MNHEY and CDR2 is SVGEGT. CDR3 in DNA: TGTGCCAGCAGTTACCCGATTGGGACAGGGGGAACCTACGAGCAGTACTTC. Translated: CASSYPIGTGGTYEQYF.

V and J are TRBV7-9 and TRBJ1-2, with D tentatively TRBD1 (5 bases). Germline lookup yields CDR1 SEHNR and CDR2 FQNEAQ (reference sequence). CDR3 length equals 12 residues. V was trimmed by 4 bases and J by 13 bases, leaving 16 bases between them. The CDR3 DNA reads TGTGCCAGCAGCTGGGACCCGCGAAGGCTCACCTTC. It codes for CASSWDPRRLTF.

V usage is TRBV7-2 and J usage is TRBJ1-2; D is uncertain. CDR3 length: 14 residues. Germline V gives CDR1 SGHTA, CDR2 FQGNSA. Trimming removed 5 bases at V and 4 bases at J, with 14 bases between. This chain's CDR3 is CASSRPTPIYGYTF. In DNA, the CDR3 is TGTGCCAGCAGCCGACCGACACCCATCTATGGCTACACCTTC.

This clonotype was seen only a few times. The chain is built from TRBV5-4 and TRBJ2-3; D is tentatively TRBD1 or TRBD2 (6 bases each). The CDR3 loop spans 14 amino acids. V was shortened by 4 bases and J by 9 bases, with 18 bases between the two germline ends. From germline, CDR1 is SGHNT and CDR2 YYREEE (reference sequence). The CDR3 loop is CASSPRGEIGTQYF. The CDR3 DNA reads as TGTGCCAGCAGCCCGAGGGGGGAGATAGGCACGCAGTATTTT.

This clonotype was seen a few times. The V and J genes are TRBV4-3 and TRBJ2-1; D may match TRBD1 or TRBD2 (6 bases each). Trimming took 4 bases from V and 8 from J, leaving 15 bases between them. This CDR3 is 14 amino acids long. Per germline, CDR1 LGHNA and CDR2 YSLEER. Written as DNA, the CDR3 is TGCGCCAGCAGCCTAAGTAGGGGGGCGGATGAGCAGTTCTTC. The encoded protein is CASSLSRGADEQFF.

This clonotype was seen only a few times. This sequence joins TRBV12-3 or TRBV12-4 and TRBJ2-3; the match to TRBD1 covers 9 bases. The CDR3 covers 15 residues. Trimming at V came to 5 bases and at J to 1 base, leaving 4 bases not matched to a gene. The CDR3 nucleotides read TGTGCCAGCAGTCGTACAGGGGGCCGCACAGATACGCAGTATTTT. Protein sequence: CASSRTGGRTDTQYF.

The chain joins TRBV6-5 to TRBJ2-7; TRBD1 is a possible D gene (5 bases). This CDR3 has 16 amino acids. CDR1 and CDR2 (germline): MNHEY, SVGAGI. The germline V and J ends were trimmed by 2 bases and 2 bases, with 16 bases remaining between them. The CDR3 protein is CASSYGRWGRTYEQYV. CDR3 sequence (DNA): TGTGCCAGCAGTTACGGTCGTTGGGGCAGGACCTACGAGCAGTACGTC.

This clonotype was found a few times. The chain uses TRBV2 and TRBJ1-6, with a possible D match to TRBD1 (5 bases). Germline assignment: CDR1 SNHLY and CDR2 FYNNEI. This CDR3 comprises 16 residues. V lost 6 bases and J 8 bases, leaving 20 bases between the germline ends. This chain's CDR3 is CASRVGLVLGDSPLHF. CDR3 nucleotides: TGTGCCAGCAGGGTCGGTTTGGTCCTAGGGGATTCACCCCTCCACTTT.

The chain recombines TRBV29-1 with TRBJ1-2; 7 bases are a match to TRBD1. Germline V gene sequence: CDR1 SQVTM, CDR2 ANQGSEA. The CDR3 covers 13 residues. The V and J ends lost 6 bases and 2 bases, in that order; junction bases with no gene match: 6. In DNA, the CDR3 is TGCAGCGTGGCAGAGACAGGGAACTATGGCTACACCTTC. Encoded protein: CSVAETGNYGYTF.

The J gene is TRBJ1-5, the V gene TRBV20-1; D remains unclear. V dropped 0 bases and J dropped 2 bases, with 11 bases sitting between them. The germline CDR1 and CDR2 sequences are DFQATT and SNEGSKA (reference sequence). This CDR3 spans 15 amino acids. This CDR3 is CSARDLQSGNQPQHF. The CDR3 region has the DNA TGCAGTGCTAGAGATTTACAGTCAGGCAATCAGCCCCAGCATTTT.

This clonotype was observed a few times. The chain couples TRBV7-6 to TRBJ1-1, with TRBD1 as a possible D gene (5 bases). Trimming left V 3 bases short and J 4 bases short, with 12 bases between. Germline lookup yields CDR1 SGHVS and CDR2 FNYEAQ. This CDR3 spans 14 amino acids. Here the CDR3 reads CASSLGEAGTEAFF. CDR3 sequence (DNA): TGTGCCAGCAGCTTGGGGGAGGCCGGCACTGAAGCTTTCTTT.

This chain uses TRBV5-1 with TRBJ2-7; 13 nucleotides agree with TRBD2. Unmatched junction bases numbered 18, after V lost 5 bases and J lost 1 base. The CDR3 loop spans 20 amino acids. The germline V gene has CDR1 SGHRS and CDR2 YFSETQ. In DNA form, the CDR3 reads TGCGCCAGCAGTCAGATACCGGGACTAGCGGGGAGCTCGCCGTCCTACGAGCAGTACTTC. Protein: CASSQIPGLAGSSPSYEQYF.